This T cell receptor (beta chain) appears in the sequencing data of a study of blood T cells in healthy people across ages (dated by TCRdb to between 2015 and 2017). Looking at the study overall: In model experiments, roughly one uniquely barcoded TCR beta cDNA molecule per two T cells was captured by template switching. To track age-related changes in TCR beta repertoire diversity, the study relied on deep sequencing normalized with unique cDNA molecular identifiers. To avoid experimental bias, donors of different ages were spread randomly across the sequencing lanes. Donors were grouped into four age groups: young (average roughly 17 years), middle-aged (39), aged (roughly 67) and long-lived (about 82). Two additional independent replicas of 1 million unique cDNA reads from the same blood draw were analyzed for two donors (one aged 18 to 29 and one aged 80 or older).

The donors were around 39 Caucasian individuals from Russia, aged about 6 to 100 years, who were systemically healthy. Each donor gave roughly 11 milliliters of peripheral blood, drawn into EDTA-treated Vacutainer tubes. Ficoll-Paque density-gradient centrifugation was used to isolate PBMCs, with at least 6 million obtained per sample. Trizol reagent was used to extract total RNA from the PBMCs, yielding at least 6 micrograms per sample. Naive CD45RAhigh/CD27high T cell percentages were measured by flow cytometry on a PBMC aliquot from every donor. Overall study outcomes, separate from this receptor: Bulk unsorted PBMC profiling prevented conclusive comparison of naive and antigen-experienced compartments. Compared with the aged group, the long-lived group had more naive CD4+ T cells, fewer expanded clones and increased TCR diversity, a pattern suggesting age selection. Because the CMV infection status of the donors was unknown, age-related changes in expanded clonotypes may potentially have been confounded. Observed TCR beta diversity per million T cells fell roughly linearly with age, and a significant reduction was already apparent by age roughly 41. Observed TCR beta diversity correlated strongly with the percentage of naive T cells measured by flow cytometry. Estimates of total diversity based on one million sequenced T cells were regarded as lower bounds and as underestimates.

As concerns this clonotype: It lacks a known antigen. No much larger clone is present one base from it, and per-base qualities are unavailable.

The library was made by 5' RACE. The run used an Illumina HiSeq 2500. A second roughly 6 to 12 cycle PCR used a sample-barcoded 5' primer and a J-beta primer mix. A unique molecular identifier was introduced onto each TCR beta cDNA molecule by a template-switch 5' adaptor carrying 12 random nucleotides. Each sample yielded at least 3 million CDR3-containing paired-end reads. All of the RNA was converted into first-strand cDNA using the Mint cDNA synthesis kit, with a TRBC-specific oligonucleotide serving as the primer. Following uracil-DNA glycosylase treatment, a first 18-cycle PCR with universal primers M1SS and BC2_uni_R was performed on all cDNA. The authors' analysis ran thus. Normalization of each sample was performed by random selection of 1 million high-quality reads, each carrying a distinct molecular identifier. Reads sharing molecular identifiers were discarded rather than binned into consensus sequences. MiTCR, with a Q25 quality threshold and the strictest error-elimination algorithm, was used for CDR3 identification, clonotype clustering and error correction. A nonparametric unseen species model with Euler transformation was used to estimate a lower bound on total TCR beta diversity. TCRdb trimmed the raw reads at Q25, called clones with MiXCR and kept productive beta chains. Records with the same CDR3 protein are collapsed into one entry carrying the most frequent genes and DNA. None of the V and J calls come from the authors' own analysis; TCRdb made them. The sample table shows under 800,000 distinct CDR3 sequences, and 43% are seen once. Jointly, the top ten make up 20% to 25% of the sample.

The origin of this receptor is a woman in her fifties or sixties in good health. The sequencing input was blood.

The CDR3 is CSVAQPNEQFF. The base sequence is TGCAGCGTTGCCCAGCCCAATGAGCAGTTCTTC. Recombination linked TRBV29-1 to TRBJ2-1; the D gene cannot be resolved reliably. V lost 4 bases and J lost 6 bases; the stretch between them is 7 bases long. The CDR3 runs 11 residues from the cysteine to the phenylalanine. CDR3 DNA is the only sequence kept; it has 33 bases, read in frame from the first base. The CDR1 and CDR2 encoded by the germline V gene are SQVTM and ANQGSEA.